This T cell receptor (beta chain) was sequenced in a study of blood T cell repertoires in COVID-19. The CDR3 covers 17 residues. Germline V CDR1 and CDR2: KGHDR, SFDVKD. Unmatched junction bases numbered 9, after V lost 4 bases and J lost 4 bases. The assay was immunoSEQ multiplex PCR, and TCRdb's table has in-frame clones only and misses some. This sample has 650,000 to 800,000 clones, with around 89% found just once. This clone was seen a single time. The receptor was derived from a woman aged 18-30 years with acute or convalescent COVID-19. The V gene is TRBV24-1, the J gene TRBJ1-1; 12 bases fit TRBD1. Sequencing input: peripheral blood. The CDR3 here is CATSDSGTGGVRTEAFF. CDR3 DNA: TGTGCCACCAGTGACTCCGGGACAGGGGGCGTGCGCACTGAAGCTTTCTTT.